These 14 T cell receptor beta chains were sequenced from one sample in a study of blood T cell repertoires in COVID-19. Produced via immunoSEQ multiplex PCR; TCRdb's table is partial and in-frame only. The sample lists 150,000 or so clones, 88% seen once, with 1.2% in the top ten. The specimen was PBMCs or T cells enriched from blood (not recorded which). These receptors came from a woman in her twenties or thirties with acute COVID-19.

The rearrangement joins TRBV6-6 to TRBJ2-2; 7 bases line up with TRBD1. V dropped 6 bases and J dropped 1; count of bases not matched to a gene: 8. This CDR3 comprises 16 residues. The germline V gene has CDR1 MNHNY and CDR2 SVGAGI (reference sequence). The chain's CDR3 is CASRPSGTENTGELFF. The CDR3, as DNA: TGTGCCAGCAGACCCTCCGGGACAGAGAACACCGGGGAGCTGTTTTTT.

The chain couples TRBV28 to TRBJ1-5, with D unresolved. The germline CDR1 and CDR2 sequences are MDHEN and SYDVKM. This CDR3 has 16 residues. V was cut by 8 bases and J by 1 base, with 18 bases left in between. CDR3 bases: TGTGCCAGCCAAAAATTCCGGGGTATGAGCAATCAGCCCCAGCATTTT. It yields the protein CASQKFRGMSNQPQHF.

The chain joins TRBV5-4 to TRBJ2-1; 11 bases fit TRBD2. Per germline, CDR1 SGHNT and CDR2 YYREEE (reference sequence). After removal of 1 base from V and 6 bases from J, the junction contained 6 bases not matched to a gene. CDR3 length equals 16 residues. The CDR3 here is CASSLYTSGRGNEQFF. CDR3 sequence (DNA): TGTGCCAGCAGCTTGTATACTAGCGGGAGAGGCAATGAGCAGTTCTTC.

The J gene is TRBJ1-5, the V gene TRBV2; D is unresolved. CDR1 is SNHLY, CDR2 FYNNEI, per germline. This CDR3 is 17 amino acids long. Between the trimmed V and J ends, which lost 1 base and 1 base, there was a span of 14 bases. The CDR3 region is CASSEDPSIGSNQPQHF. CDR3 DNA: TGTGCCAGCAGTGAAGATCCGTCTATCGGGAGCAATCAGCCCCAGCATTTT.

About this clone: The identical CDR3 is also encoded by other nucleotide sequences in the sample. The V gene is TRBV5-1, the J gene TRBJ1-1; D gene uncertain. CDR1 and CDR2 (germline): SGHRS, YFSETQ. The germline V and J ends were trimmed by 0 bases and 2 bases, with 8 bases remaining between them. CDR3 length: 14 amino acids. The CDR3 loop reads CASSLVPGNTEAFF. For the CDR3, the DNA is TGCGCCAGCAGCTTGGTACCGGGTAACACTGAAGCTTTCTTT.

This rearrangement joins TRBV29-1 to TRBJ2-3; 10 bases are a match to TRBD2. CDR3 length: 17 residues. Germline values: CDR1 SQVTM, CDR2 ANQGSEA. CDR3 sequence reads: CRGVGGLAGASTDTQYF. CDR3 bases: TGCCGCGGGGTGGGGGGCCTAGCGGGGGCTAGCACAGATACGCAGTATTTT.

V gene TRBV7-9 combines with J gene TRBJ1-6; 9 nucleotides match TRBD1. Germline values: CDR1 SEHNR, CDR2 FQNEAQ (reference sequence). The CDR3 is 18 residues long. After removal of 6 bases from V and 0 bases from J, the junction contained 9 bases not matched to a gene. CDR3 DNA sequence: TGTGCCAGCAGTCGACGACAGGGGGAGAGCTCCTATAATTCACCCCTCCACTTT. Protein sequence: CASSRRQGESSYNSPLHF.

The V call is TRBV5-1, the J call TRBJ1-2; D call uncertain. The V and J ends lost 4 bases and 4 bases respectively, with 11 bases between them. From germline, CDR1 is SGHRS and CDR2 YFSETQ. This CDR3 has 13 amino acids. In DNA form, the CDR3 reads TGCGCCAGCAGCCGAGAGGCCGCCTATGGCTACACCTTC. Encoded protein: CASSREAAYGYTF.

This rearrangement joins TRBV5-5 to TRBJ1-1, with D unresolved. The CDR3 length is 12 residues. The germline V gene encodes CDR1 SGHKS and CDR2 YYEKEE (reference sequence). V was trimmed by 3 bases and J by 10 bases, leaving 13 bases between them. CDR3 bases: TGTGCCAGCAGCTCGATCCGGCAGGTAGCTTTCTTT. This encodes CASSSIRQVAFF.

The CDR3 DNA sequence: TGTGCCAGCAGTTCGTTCAATCAGCCCCAGCATTTT. It specifies CASSSFNQPQHF. The V and J genes are TRBV6-2 or TRBV6-3 and TRBJ1-5; the D is unclear. The V end was cut by 4 bases, the J end by 3 bases, with 4 bases between. The CDR3 is 12 residues long. Germline lookup yields CDR1 MNHEY and CDR2 SVGEGT.

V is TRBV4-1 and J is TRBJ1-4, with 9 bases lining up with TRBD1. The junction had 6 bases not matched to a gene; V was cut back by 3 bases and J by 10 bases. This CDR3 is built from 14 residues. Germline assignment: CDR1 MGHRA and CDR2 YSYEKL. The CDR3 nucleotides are TGCGCCAGCAGCCAGGGACAGGGTATAGGAAAACTGTTTTTT. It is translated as CASSQGQGIGKLFF.

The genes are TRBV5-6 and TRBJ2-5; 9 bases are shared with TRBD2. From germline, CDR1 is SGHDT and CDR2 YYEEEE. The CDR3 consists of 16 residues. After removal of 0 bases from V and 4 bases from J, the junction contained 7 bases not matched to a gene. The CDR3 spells CASSLVLAGLLETQYF. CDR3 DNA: TGTGCCAGCAGCTTGGTCCTAGCGGGACTGTTAGAGACCCAGTACTTC.

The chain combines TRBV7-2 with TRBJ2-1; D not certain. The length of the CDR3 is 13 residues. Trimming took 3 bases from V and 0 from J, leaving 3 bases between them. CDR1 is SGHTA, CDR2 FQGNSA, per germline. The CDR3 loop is CASSFSSYNEQFF. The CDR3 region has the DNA TGTGCCAGCAGCTTTAGCTCCTACAATGAGCAGTTCTTC.

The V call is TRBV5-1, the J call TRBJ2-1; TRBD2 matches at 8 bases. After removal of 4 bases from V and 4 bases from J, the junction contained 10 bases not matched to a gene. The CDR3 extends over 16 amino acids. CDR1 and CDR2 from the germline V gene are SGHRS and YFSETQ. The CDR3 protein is CASSEVAGGRYNEQFF. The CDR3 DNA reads TGCGCCAGCAGCGAGGTGGCGGGAGGACGGTACAATGAGCAGTTCTTC.